Listed below are T cell receptor beta chains from one sample, sequenced in a study of vaccination effects on CD4 cells after COVID-19. Clones were read by immunoSEQ multiplex PCR, and TCRdb kept only the in-frame ones, dropping some. In the table there are 35,000 to 40,000 clones, under 70% of which are singletons. Which antigens these TCRs recognize remains unknown. The sequencing here drew on CD4+ T cells from PBMCs cultured with HCoV-OC43 spike peptides, taken before COVID-19 vaccination. All receptors come from a human donor who received a COVID-19 vaccine. Each CDR3 is given with its conserved first and last residue. Fields, in order: clone size, V gene, J gene, D gene, CDR3 DNA, CDR3 protein. D genes are given only for firm matches. Not all rows give a size; the values are once, few, many and, for expanded clones, a class.

clone size: .
V gene: TRBV6-5
J gene: TRBJ1-2
D gene: TRBD1
CDR3 DNA: TGTGCCAGCAGTCCCCAGGGGGAGAGAGGCTACACCTTC
CDR3 protein: CASSPQGERGYTF

clone size: medium-sized
V gene: TRBV1
J gene: TRBJ2-7
D gene: .
CDR3 DNA: TGCACCAGCAGCCTCGGGGGGGCACTCTCCTACGAGCAGTACTTC
CDR3 protein: CTSSLGGALSYEQYF

clone size: .
V gene: TRBV7-8
J gene: TRBJ2-7
D gene: TRBD2
CDR3 DNA: TGTGCCAGCAGCTTTGGGCGTTGGCGGGAGCGGTCTTTTGTAGAGGAGCAGTACTTC
CDR3 protein: CASSFGRWRERSFVEEQYF

clone size: .
V gene: TRBV2
J gene: TRBJ2-7
D gene: TRBD2
CDR3 DNA: TGTGCCGGACGGACTAGCGGGAGGGGGGATACCTACGAGCAGTACTTC
CDR3 protein: CAGRTSGRGDTYEQYF

clone size: .
V gene: TRBV11-2
J gene: TRBJ1-6
D gene: .
CDR3 DNA: TGTGCCAGCAGCCTACCAGAATTTAATTCACCCCTCCACTTT
CDR3 protein: CASSLPEFNSPLHF

clone size: .
V gene: TRBV15
J gene: TRBJ2-5
D gene: .
CDR3 DNA: TGTGCCACCAGCAGAGATCAAGAGACCCAGTACTTC
CDR3 protein: CATSRDQETQYF

clone size: few
V gene: TRBV30
J gene: TRBJ1-2
D gene: .
CDR3 DNA: TGTGCCTGGATGGGGCAGGCTAACTATGGCTACACCTTC
CDR3 protein: CAWMGQANYGYTF

clone size: few
V gene: TRBV29-1
J gene: TRBJ1-2
D gene: .
CDR3 DNA: TGCACCATTCAGTCCTTTGGGTATGGCTACACCTTC
CDR3 protein: CTIQSFGYGYTF

clone size: .
V gene: TRBV20-1
J gene: TRBJ1-2
D gene: .
CDR3 DNA: TGCAGTGCTATCGGATCCTATGGCTACACCTTC
CDR3 protein: CSAIGSYGYTF

clone size: once
V gene: TRBV3-1/TRBV3-2
J gene: TRBJ1-3
D gene: .
CDR3 DNA: TGTGCCAGCAGCCAACAGATTGGAAACACCATATATTTT
CDR3 protein: CASSQQIGNTIYF

clone size: .
V gene: TRBV10-3
J gene: TRBJ2-1
D gene: TRBD1
CDR3 DNA: TGTGCCATCAACCAGGACAGGGGGCGTAATGAGCAGTTCTTC
CDR3 protein: CAINQDRGRNEQFF

clone size: once
V gene: TRBV6-1
J gene: TRBJ2-5
D gene: .
CDR3 DNA: TGTGCCAGCAGTGAATCTAGTATCAGGGCAGAGACCCAGTACTTC
CDR3 protein: CASSESSIRAETQYF

clone size: .
V gene: TRBV7-9
J gene: TRBJ1-3
D gene: .
CDR3 DNA: TGTGCCAGCAGCTTGATACTCCTTTTGCCGGGAAACACCATATATTTT
CDR3 protein: CASSLILLLPGNTIYF

clone size: few
V gene: TRBV29-1
J gene: TRBJ1-2
D gene: .
CDR3 DNA: TGCAGCGCCATCTCCCGGGACATGGGGGGCTACACCTTC
CDR3 protein: CSAISRDMGGYTF

clone size: .
V gene: TRBV5-1
J gene: TRBJ2-3
D gene: .
CDR3 DNA: TGCGCCAGCGCTAGCCTTTTAGCGGATACGCAGTATTTT
CDR3 protein: CASASLLADTQYF

clone size: .
V gene: TRBV2
J gene: TRBJ1-1
D gene: .
CDR3 DNA: TGTGCCAGCAGTGAGGGGGCGGCTTTCTTT
CDR3 protein: CASSEGAAFF

clone size: once
V gene: TRBV20-1
J gene: TRBJ2-7
D gene: .
CDR3 DNA: TGCAGTGCTAGGGGGGGCTACGAGCAGTACTTC
CDR3 protein: CSARGGYEQYF

clone size: .
V gene: TRBV6-5
J gene: TRBJ1-2
D gene: .
CDR3 DNA: TGTGCCGTACAGGGTCTCTATGGCTACACCTTC
CDR3 protein: CAVQGLYGYTF

clone size: once
V gene: TRBV6-4
J gene: TRBJ2-1
D gene: .
CDR3 DNA: TGTGCCAGCAGTGAAAGGGCAGGGACCTACAATGAGCAGTTCTTC
CDR3 protein: CASSERAGTYNEQFF

clone size: .
V gene: TRBV19
J gene: TRBJ2-1
D gene: .
CDR3 DNA: TGTGCCAGTAGCGTAAGTCTCGATAACAATGAGCAGTTCTTC
CDR3 protein: CASSVSLDNNEQFF

clone size: .
V gene: TRBV5-1
J gene: TRBJ2-7
D gene: TRBD1
CDR3 DNA: TGCGCCACCACCCCCCAGGGGGCGGGTGAGCAGTACTTC
CDR3 protein: CATTPQGAGEQYF

clone size: few
V gene: TRBV5-4
J gene: TRBJ2-5
D gene: .
CDR3 DNA: TGTGCCAGCGGTAGAGGGGGATGGCAAGAGACCCAGTACTTC
CDR3 protein: CASGRGGWQETQYF

clone size: .
V gene: TRBV7-2
J gene: TRBJ1-1
D gene: .
CDR3 DNA: TGTGCCAGCAGCTGGGACACTACCCCAGCTTTCTTT
CDR3 protein: CASSWDTTPAFF

clone size: .
V gene: TRBV27
J gene: TRBJ1-2
D gene: TRBD1
CDR3 DNA: TGTGCCAGCAGTTCTTTAAGGGACAGGGGTTGGGGCTACACCTTC
CDR3 protein: CASSSLRDRGWGYTF

clone size: .
V gene: TRBV7-9
J gene: TRBJ2-1
D gene: TRBD2
CDR3 DNA: TGTGCCAGCAGCCCTAGCGGTTCCTACAATGAGCAGTTCTTC
CDR3 protein: CASSPSGSYNEQFF

clone size: .
V gene: TRBV5-1
J gene: TRBJ2-7
D gene: .
CDR3 DNA: TGCGCCAGCAGCTCGGGCCAGACAACCTACGAGCAGTACTTC
CDR3 protein: CASSSGQTTYEQYF

clone size: .
V gene: TRBV14
J gene: TRBJ1-1
D gene: .
CDR3 DNA: TGTGCCAGCAGCCAAGAAGGTCAGGGAGGGAACACTGAAGCTTTCTTT
CDR3 protein: CASSQEGQGGNTEAFF

clone size: .
V gene: TRBV7-2
J gene: TRBJ2-7
D gene: .
CDR3 DNA: TGTGCCAGCAGCTTAGGTTTGGGCAGGGAGCAGTACTTC
CDR3 protein: CASSLGLGREQYF

clone size: .
V gene: TRBV3-1/TRBV3-2
J gene: TRBJ2-1
D gene: TRBD2
CDR3 DNA: TGTGCCAGCAGCCAAACTAGCGCCTTTTACAATGAGCAGTTCTTC
CDR3 protein: CASSQTSAFYNEQFF

clone size: .
V gene: TRBV7-2
J gene: TRBJ2-5
D gene: .
CDR3 DNA: TGTGCCAGCAGCAAAAACTCCGGTGAGAAGGAGACCCAGTACTTC
CDR3 protein: CASSKNSGEKETQYF

clone size: .
V gene: TRBV3-1/TRBV3-2
J gene: TRBJ1-1
D gene: TRBD1
CDR3 DNA: TGTGCCAGCAGCCAATCGGGACAGAGGCACACTGAAGCTTTCTTT
CDR3 protein: CASSQSGQRHTEAFF

clone size: .
V gene: TRBV6-5
J gene: TRBJ2-1
D gene: .
CDR3 DNA: TGTGCCAGCGCCCAACTCAATGAGCAGTTCTTC
CDR3 protein: CASAQLNEQFF

clone size: .
V gene: TRBV18
J gene: TRBJ2-5
D gene: TRBD1
CDR3 DNA: TGTGCCAGCTCACCCAGGACAGGGACGGGGGAGACCCAGTACTTC
CDR3 protein: CASSPRTGTGETQYF

clone size: few
V gene: TRBV6-5
J gene: TRBJ1-2
D gene: .
CDR3 DNA: TGTGCCAGCACCTCTAGAGCTGGAGACTATGGCTACACCTTC
CDR3 protein: CASTSRAGDYGYTF

clone size: .
V gene: TRBV6-4
J gene: TRBJ1-2
D gene: .
CDR3 DNA: TGTGCCAGCAGCCGGGACGGCCTCTATGGCTACACCTTC
CDR3 protein: CASSRDGLYGYTF

clone size: .
V gene: TRBV6-5
J gene: TRBJ1-2
D gene: .
CDR3 DNA: TGTGCCAGCAGGATCGGGGTATCGGATGGCTACACCTTC
CDR3 protein: CASRIGVSDGYTF

clone size: .
V gene: TRBV29-1
J gene: TRBJ2-2
D gene: .
CDR3 DNA: TGCAGCGTTGAAGTGGGTAGGGGCGGCGGGGAGCTGTTTTTT
CDR3 protein: CSVEVGRGGGELFF

clone size: .
V gene: TRBV24-1
J gene: TRBJ2-1
D gene: .
CDR3 DNA: TGTGCCACCTCCACCGGGACAACGATCTACAATGAGCAGTTCTTC
CDR3 protein: CATSTGTTIYNEQFF

clone size: many
V gene: TRBV6-4
J gene: TRBJ2-2
D gene: TRBD2
CDR3 DNA: TGTGCCAGTCGCGGGACTAGCGAGTCCGGGGAGCTGTTTTTT
CDR3 protein: CASRGTSESGELFF

clone size: .
V gene: TRBV3-1/TRBV3-2
J gene: TRBJ2-2
D gene: .
CDR3 DNA: TGTGCCAGCAGCCAAGACGATTCCGGGGAGCTGTTTTTT
CDR3 protein: CASSQDDSGELFF

clone size: .
V gene: TRBV11-2
J gene: TRBJ1-2
D gene: .
CDR3 DNA: TGTGCCAGCAGCATCGGGGCCGGTGGAGGTCTCTATGGCTACACCTTC
CDR3 protein: CASSIGAGGGLYGYTF

clone size: .
V gene: TRBV2
J gene: TRBJ2-3
D gene: TRBD2
CDR3 DNA: TGTGCCAGCAGTGTATGGGCTAGCGGGAGAGCAGATACGCAGTATTTT
CDR3 protein: CASSVWASGRADTQYF

clone size: few
V gene: TRBV2
J gene: TRBJ1-5
D gene: TRBD1
CDR3 DNA: TGTGCCAGCAGTCCTACGACAGGGGGCAATCAGCCCCAGCATTTT
CDR3 protein: CASSPTTGGNQPQHF

clone size: few
V gene: TRBV2
J gene: TRBJ2-7
D gene: .
CDR3 DNA: TGTGCCAGCAGGCACCCATCCGCCGGACGGAATACCTACGAGCAGTACTTC
CDR3 protein: CASRHPSAGRNTYEQYF

clone size: .
V gene: TRBV11-2
J gene: TRBJ2-3
D gene: .
CDR3 DNA: TGTGCCAGCAGCTTAGTTCCCGGGAGCACAGATACGCAGTATTTT
CDR3 protein: CASSLVPGSTDTQYF

clone size: .
V gene: TRBV5-5
J gene: TRBJ1-2
D gene: .
CDR3 DNA: TGTGCCAGCAGCTTGGTGGCAGACAGTGGCTACACCTTC
CDR3 protein: CASSLVADSGYTF

clone size: .
V gene: TRBV10-1
J gene: TRBJ2-1
D gene: .
CDR3 DNA: TGCGCCAGCAGTAATGGGGGAAGCTCCTACAATGAGCAGTTCTTC
CDR3 protein: CASSNGGSSYNEQFF

clone size: .
V gene: TRBV3-1/TRBV3-2
J gene: TRBJ2-5
D gene: .
CDR3 DNA: TGTGCCAGCAGCCATGCCCAAGAGACCCAGTACTTC
CDR3 protein: CASSHAQETQYF

clone size: .
V gene: TRBV6-5
J gene: TRBJ1-2
D gene: .
CDR3 DNA: TGTGCCAGTCAGGCTAACTATGGCTACACCTTC
CDR3 protein: CASQANYGYTF

clone size: .
V gene: TRBV6-1
J gene: TRBJ2-2
D gene: TRBD1
CDR3 DNA: TGTGCCAGCAGTGAACAGGGGGTAACGAACACCGGGGAGCTGTTTTTT
CDR3 protein: CASSEQGVTNTGELFF

clone size: .
V gene: TRBV2
J gene: TRBJ1-1
D gene: .
CDR3 DNA: TGTGCCAGCCAGGGGTTAATGAACACTGAAGCTTTCTTT
CDR3 protein: CASQGLMNTEAFF

clone size: .
V gene: TRBV19
J gene: TRBJ2-3
D gene: TRBD2
CDR3 DNA: TGTGCCAGTATGCTAGCGGGAGTGGTAGATACGCAGTATTTT
CDR3 protein: CASMLAGVVDTQYF

clone size: .
V gene: TRBV5-1
J gene: TRBJ2-1
D gene: TRBD1
CDR3 DNA: TGCGCCAGCAGGGGGGATTCACAGGGGATGCTGTTCTTC
CDR3 protein: CASRGDSQGMLFF

clone size: .
V gene: TRBV6-5
J gene: TRBJ2-7
D gene: TRBD1
CDR3 DNA: TGTGCCAGCAGCCCCCGGGACAGCCTTTCCTACGAGCAGTACTTC
CDR3 protein: CASSPRDSLSYEQYF

clone size: once
V gene: TRBV29-1
J gene: TRBJ2-2
D gene: .
CDR3 DNA: TGCAGCGTTGCTGGTCGACTAAGAACCGGGGAGCTGTTTTTT
CDR3 protein: CSVAGRLRTGELFF